Presented here are 27 T cell receptor beta chains from one specimen sequenced in a study of T-cell memory formation after mild COVID-19. TCRdb re-called the 5' RACE reads through MiXCR, storing one row per CDR3 protein. The sample carries under 200,000 distinct CDR3 sequences, around a tenth recorded once. The sequenced sample was PBMCs or a T cell subset sorted from them (not recorded which). The receptors come from a man aged 18-30 years who had mild COVID-19 (a few samples of this study predate the infection). Cell type and time point are not known.

The V call is TRBV4-1, the J call TRBJ1-1, with D maybe TRBD1 (6 bases). The germline V and J ends were trimmed by 6 bases and 1 base, with 9 bases remaining between them. The CDR3 length is 13 residues. The V gene's germline CDR1 is MGHRA and CDR2 YSYEKL. The CDR3 DNA follows: TGCGCCAGCAGAATACAGGGGAACACTGAAGCTTTCTTT. Its protein is CASRIQGNTEAFF.

This clonotype has just a few counts. The chain is built from TRBV6-6 and TRBJ1-4; 12 bases align to TRBD1. The CDR3 spans 17 residues. Germline-derived CDR1 and CDR2 are MNHNY and SVGAGI (reference sequence). J gave up 5 bases and V 2 bases, and 6 bases lay outside the gene matches. The CDR3 coding sequence is TGTGCCAGCAGTTACCCGGGACAGGGGGCGGAGAATGAAAAACTGTTTTTT. Amino acids: CASSYPGQGAENEKLFF.

This clonotype has a handful of counts. This chain joins TRBV6-1 and TRBJ2-7, with D perhaps matching TRBD2 (5 bases). Germline loops: CDR1 MNHNS, CDR2 SASEGT. The CDR3 covers 13 residues. Trimming stripped 2 bases from V and 7 bases from J, with 12 bases between. The CDR3 DNA reads as TGTGCCAGCAGTGAAAATCCTAGCAGGGAGCAGTACTTC. It encodes CASSENPSREQYF.

This clonotype occurred a few times. The J gene is TRBJ1-1, the V gene TRBV4-3, with D unclear. The CDR3 is 14 residues long. Germline loops: CDR1 LGHNA, CDR2 YSLEER. V dropped 0 bases and J dropped 8 bases, with 13 bases sitting between them. DNA of the CDR3: TGCGCCAGCAGCCAAGATCTCCGGAGTTCCGAAGCTTTCTTT. It is translated as CASSQDLRSSEAFF.

There are a few counts of this clonotype. The rearrangement uses TRBV5-1 and TRBJ2-3; TRBD1 aligns across 11 bases. Germline assignment: CDR1 SGHRS and CDR2 YFSETQ. The CDR3 sequence is 17 residues long. V dropped 0 bases and J dropped 2; count of bases not matched to a gene: 5. CDR3 in DNA: TGCGCCAGCAGCTTGGTGGGAGGACAGGGGGCCACAGATACGCAGTATTTT. Protein sequence: CASSLVGGQGATDTQYF.

A few counts support this clonotype. The chain carries TRBV5-1 and TRBJ1-2; 8 bases fit TRBD1. The germline V gene encodes CDR1 SGHRS and CDR2 YFSETQ. The CDR3 contains 15 residues. After removal of 6 bases from V and 12 bases from J, the junction contained 19 bases not matched to a gene. CDR3: CASTQGPDQGQGNTF. The CDR3 DNA reads as TGCGCCAGCACCCAGGGGCCGGACCAAGGACAGGGAAACACCTTC.

This clonotype was counted at least ten times. The CDR3, as DNA: TGCGCCAGCAGCCAGGGGGGGACAGCGGGAGACAATGAGCAGTTCTTC. Amino acids: CASSQGGTAGDNEQFF. The gene calls are TRBV5-1 and TRBJ2-1; D perhaps matches TRBD2 (8 bases). The CDR3 contains 16 residues. V gave up 4 bases and J gave up 5 bases, with 19 bases separating them. Germline values: CDR1 SGHRS, CDR2 YFSETQ.

In this sample, this clonotype turned up a few times. This sequence joins TRBV7-3 and TRBJ2-2; the D gene is possibly TRBD2 (5 bases). Between the trimmed V and J ends, which lost 5 bases and 8 bases, there was a span of 18 bases. In germline, CDR1 is SGHTA, CDR2 FQGTGA. The CDR3 consists of 15 residues. The chain's CDR3 is CASSLPSGNPGELFF. The CDR3 DNA reads TGTGCCAGCAGCCTCCCATCCGGGAACCCAGGGGAGCTGTTTTTT.

This clonotype was picked up a small number of times. V and J are TRBV24-1 and TRBJ1-2; D unresolved. The germline V gene encodes CDR1 KGHDR and CDR2 SFDVKD. This CDR3 is built from 17 residues. The V gene lost 3 bases and the J gene lost 4 bases, with 20 bases spanning the gap. The CDR3 sequence is CATSDVDADRTSYGYTF. The CDR3 DNA follows: TGTGCCACCAGTGATGTTGATGCGGACCGCACTTCCTATGGCTACACCTTC.

The genes are TRBV5-1 and TRBJ1-1, with 7 bases fitting TRBD1. The CDR3 has 15 amino acids. Losses at the gene ends were 4 bases for V and 2 bases for J; bases not matched to a gene: 8. Germline assignment: CDR1 SGHRS and CDR2 YFSETQ. CDR3 amino acids: CASSLSAGGNTEAFF. The CDR3 DNA reads TGCGCCAGCAGCCTCTCGGCAGGGGGTAACACTGAAGCTTTCTTT.

There are a few counts of this clonotype. The rearrangement links TRBV20-1 to TRBJ1-6; tentative D call: TRBD1 (6 bases). This CDR3 comprises 13 residues. Germline assignment: CDR1 DFQATT and CDR2 SNEGSKA (reference sequence). The CDR3 nucleotides read TGCAGCGTACAGGGAGCTCATAATTCACCCCTCCACTTT. Its translation is CSVQGAHNSPLHF.

This clonotype was detected a few times. CDR3 loop: CSASWQGSQYF. The CDR3 nucleotides read TGCAGTGCTAGCTGGCAGGGGTCTCAGTACTTC. The chain has TRBV20-1 and TRBJ2-7; D possibly corresponds to TRBD1 (6 bases). The germline V and J ends were trimmed by 3 bases and 10 bases, with 13 bases remaining between them. The CDR3 consists of 11 residues. From germline, CDR1 is DFQATT and CDR2 SNEGSKA (reference sequence).

This clonotype appeared many times. The chain combines TRBV7-9 with TRBJ2-2; TRBD1 is a possible D gene (5 bases). This CDR3 region has 17 residues. Germline V lookup: CDR1 SEHNR, CDR2 FQNEAQ (reference sequence). The ends were cut back, 5 bases at V and 0 bases at J, with 16 bases in the middle. CDR3 coding DNA: TGTGCCAGCAGCCTACTGAGACAGAACCCGAACACCGGGGAGCTGTTTTTT. It is translated as CASSLLRQNPNTGELFF.

CDR3 DNA sequence: TGTGCCAGCAGCGTAGCTACAGGAGAGACCCAGTACTTC. The encoded protein is CASSVATGETQYF. The chain carries TRBV9 and TRBJ2-5, with TRBD1 as a possible D gene (5 bases). V shed 0 bases and J shed 4 bases, with 7 bases lying between them. The CDR3 spans 13 residues. From germline, CDR1 is SGDLS and CDR2 YYNGEE.

This clonotype showed up just a few times. V gene TRBV6-5 combines with J gene TRBJ1-2, with 9 nucleotides matching TRBD1. Trimming cost V 5 bases and J 4 bases; bases outside gene matches: 14. Per germline, CDR1 MNHEY and CDR2 SVGAGI. The CDR3 runs 17 residues. CDR3: CASSRFTRTGAAYGYTF. CDR3 DNA: TGTGCCAGCAGTCGATTTACCCGGACAGGGGCCGCCTATGGCTACACCTTC.

The rearrangement joins TRBV9 to TRBJ2-7; D call uncertain. This CDR3 contains 15 residues. Trimming removed 0 bases at V and 0 bases at J, with 10 bases between. Per the germline V gene, CDR1 is SGDLS and CDR2 is YYNGEE. CDR3 coding DNA: TGTGCCAGCAGCGTAGAGGGCAGCCGCTCCTACGAGCAGTACTTC. It codes for CASSVEGSRSYEQYF.

This clonotype was seen many times. This sequence joins TRBV4-2 and TRBJ2-7; a possible D gene is TRBD1 (6 bases). Trimming cost V 0 bases and J 0 bases, with 9 bases left between them. The CDR3 totals 15 residues. CDR1 and CDR2 from the germline V gene are LGHNA and YNFKEQ. The CDR3, as DNA: TGTGCCAGCAGCCAAGAGAGGGACACCTCCTACGAGCAGTACTTC. Translated, it gives CASSQERDTSYEQYF.

The chain joins TRBV20-1 to TRBJ2-3; the D is unclear. Looked up from germline, CDR1 is DFQATT and CDR2 is SNEGSKA (reference sequence). This CDR3 region has 15 residues. CDR3 residues: CSASELSTGTDTQYF. DNA of the CDR3: TGCAGCGCCTCGGAGTTGAGCACCGGCACAGATACGCAGTATTTT.

The chain couples TRBV2 to TRBJ2-1; tentative D call: TRBD1 (7 bases). Trimming took off 0 bases at V and 9 bases at J, with 15 bases between the two ends. This CDR3 region has 15 residues. Germline V gene lookup returns CDR1 SNHLY and CDR2 FYNNEI. The CDR3 spells CASSEARQGGPEQFF. CDR3 DNA: TGTGCCAGCAGTGAAGCTAGGCAGGGGGGACCTGAGCAGTTCTTC.

The chain is built from TRBV20-1 and TRBJ1-2; 8 bases match TRBD1. Trimming cost V 5 bases and J 4 bases; bases outside gene matches: 3. CDR3 size: 12 residues. Germline V gene lookup returns CDR1 DFQATT and CDR2 SNEGSKA (reference sequence). The CDR3 DNA sequence: TGCAGTGCTCCAGGGGGCATCTATGGCTACACCTTC. Protein: CSAPGGIYGYTF.

V and J are TRBV7-9 and TRBJ1-1; D ambiguous. The germline V gene has CDR1 SEHNR and CDR2 FQNEAQ (reference sequence). The CDR3 has 15 amino acids. V was pared by 7 bases and J by 0 bases, with 15 bases between. The CDR3 sequence: CASTESVGVNTEAFF. DNA for the CDR3: TGTGCCAGCACCGAGAGTGTAGGCGTGAACACTGAAGCTTTCTTT. The full variable domain, in which reference TRBV7-9 and TRBJ1-1 provide the parts outside the CDR3, is DTGVSQNPRHKITKRGQNVTFRCDPISEHNRLYWYRQTLGQGPEFLTYFQNEAQLEKSRLLSDRFSAERPKGSFSTLEIQRTEQGDSAMYLCASTESVGVNTEAFFGQGTRLTVV.

This chain connects TRBV28 to TRBJ2-1, with D tentatively TRBD1 or TRBD2 (5 bases each). Looked up from germline, CDR1 is MDHEN and CDR2 is SYDVKM. This CDR3 contains 15 residues. V was shortened by 4 bases and J by 0 bases, with 10 bases between the two germline ends. CDR3 bases: TGTGCCAGCAGTTCCGGGGCTAGCTCCTACAATGAGCAGTTCTTC. This codes for CASSSGASSYNEQFF.

This clonotype was detected a few times. The rearrangement links TRBV5-1 to TRBJ2-5; maybe TRBD1 (6 bases). Germline assignment: CDR1 SGHRS and CDR2 YFSETQ. Trimming took 4 bases from V and 0 from J, leaving 10 bases between them. CDR3 length equals 14 residues. The CDR3 loop reads CASSPQGNQETQYF. The CDR3 nucleotides read TGCGCCAGCAGCCCACAGGGTAACCAAGAGACCCAGTACTTC.

In its sample, this clonotype was seen many times. The chain couples TRBV5-1 to TRBJ2-1, with D perhaps TRBD1 (5 bases). Trimming pared 6 bases from V and 0 bases from J, leaving 10 bases between. The germline CDR1 and CDR2 sequences are SGHRS and YFSETQ. The CDR3 totals 14 residues. This chain's CDR3 is CASKDTSSYNEQFF. CDR3 in DNA: TGCGCCAGCAAGGACACGAGCTCCTACAATGAGCAGTTCTTC.

The rearrangement joins TRBV4-1 to TRBJ2-1; D remains ambiguous. V lost 0 bases to trimming and J lost 9 bases, with 9 bases between them. The CDR3 is made up of 13 amino acids. Germline CDR1 and CDR2: MGHRA and YSYEKL. This CDR3 reads CASSQDDGIEQFF. CDR3 in DNA: TGCGCCAGCAGCCAAGATGATGGGATTGAGCAGTTCTTC.

This clonotype showed up just a few times. This chain connects TRBV7-8 to TRBJ2-5; 12 bases are a match to TRBD2. CDR3 length: 17 amino acids. CDR1 and CDR2 from the germline V gene are SGHVS and FQNEAQ. Trimming took 1 base from V and 6 from J; bases not matched to a gene: 9. The CDR3 region has the DNA TGTGCCAGCAGCTTAGGACCTAGCGGGGGGGTGTTCAAGACCCAGTACTTC. It codes for CASSLGPSGGVFKTQYF.

This clonotype has just a few counts. V and J are TRBV3-1 and TRBJ2-1; either TRBD1 or TRBD2 may supply D (7 bases each). The V end was cut by 3 bases, the J end by 10 bases, with 22 bases between. The CDR3 covers 16 residues. Germline V gene lookup returns CDR1 LGHDT and CDR2 YNNKEL (reference sequence). In nucleotides, the CDR3 is TGTGCCAGCAGCCAGCGACTAGCAGGGGGTTCTGGAGAGCAGTTCTTC. It codes for CASSQRLAGGSGEQFF.